This record concerns one T cell receptor (beta chain) sequence. The assay was immunoSEQ multiplex PCR, and TCRdb's table has in-frame clones only and misses some. This table holds 10,000 to 13,000 clones, over 65% found once. This sample stems from a study of OX40 agonist ivuxolimab in advanced cancers. Study-level background: Three partial responders included one hepatocellular carcinoma patient and two cutaneous melanoma patients.

The CDR3 spans 13 residues. CDR1 MNHEY and CDR2 SMNVEV come from the germline V gene (reference sequence). With 3 bases removed from V and 2 bases from J, the gap between germline ends came to 6 bases. This specimen was CD4+ or CD8+ T cells sorted from blood, taken in a trial of the OX40 agonist ivuxolimab. The V and J genes are TRBV27 and TRBJ2-3; D uncertain. The receptor's source is an adult with an advanced solid tumor such as melanoma, head and neck, liver or kidney cancer. The CDR3 loop reads CASSFIPTDTQYF. The CDR3 nucleotides read TGTGCCAGCAGTTTCATCCCCACAGATACGCAGTATTTT.